The present entry profiles one TCR beta chain with its context. The V end was cut by 7 bases, the J end by 1 base, with 11 bases between. The CDR3 extends over 13 amino acids. Germline-derived CDR1 and CDR2 are SGHTA and FQGNSA. TCRdb's table, derived via immunoSEQ multiplex PCR, lists solely in-frame clones and lacks some. The data contain 49,000 or so clones, around 94% of them seen just once; the ten biggest clones take up approximately 5.5%. This record comes from a study of T cell changes during pregnancy in multiple sclerosis. This sample comprised CD8+ T cells from peripheral blood mononuclear cells, obtained before pregnancy. The TCR sequence derives from a female donor with multiple sclerosis, enrolled in a pregnancy study. This chain joins TRBV7-2 and TRBJ2-7, with TRBD2 as a possible D gene (6 bases). The CDR3 reads CASTLGGSYEQYF. The DNA of the CDR3 is TGTGCCAGCACCCTGGGGGGATCCTACGAGCAGTACTTC.